This T cell receptor (beta chain) was profiled in a study of control samples from healthy donors and cancer patients. This table comes from immunoSEQ multiplex PCR, and its TCRdb copy is limited to in-frame clones, with some not included. The table records under 150,000 clones, about 87% of them present only once. The CDR3 is 13 residues long. Trimming shortened V by 10 bases and J by 2 bases, and 13 bases separated the two germline ends. Germline V lookup: CDR1 ENHRY, CDR2 SYGVKD. Sequenced: blood. The sequence was obtained from a middle-aged man in good health. The rearrangement links TRBV10-3 to TRBJ2-3; D remains ambiguous. As DNA, the CDR3 is TGTGCCACTCGGCGGATTATCACAGATACGCAGTATTTT. Its translation is CATRRIITDTQYF.